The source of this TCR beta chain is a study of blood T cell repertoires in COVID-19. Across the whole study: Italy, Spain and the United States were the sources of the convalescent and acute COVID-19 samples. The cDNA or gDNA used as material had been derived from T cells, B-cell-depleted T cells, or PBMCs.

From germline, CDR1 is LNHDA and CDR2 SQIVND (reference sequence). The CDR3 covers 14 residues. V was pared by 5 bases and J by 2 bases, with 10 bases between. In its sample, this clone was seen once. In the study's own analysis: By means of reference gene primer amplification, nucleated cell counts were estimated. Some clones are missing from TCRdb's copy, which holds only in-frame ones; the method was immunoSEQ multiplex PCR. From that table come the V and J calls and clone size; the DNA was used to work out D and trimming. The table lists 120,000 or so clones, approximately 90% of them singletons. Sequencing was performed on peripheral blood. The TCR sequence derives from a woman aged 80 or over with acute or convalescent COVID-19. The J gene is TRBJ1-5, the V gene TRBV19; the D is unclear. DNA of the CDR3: TGTGCCAGTAGTGAGGGCTTGGGCAATCAGCCCCAGCATTTT. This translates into CASSEGLGNQPQHF.